This TCR beta chain was profiled in a study of patients and donors after allogeneic stem cell transplantation. A single record per CDR3 protein comes from TCRdb applying MiXCR to the RT-PCR reads. The table has approximately 7,100 distinct CDR3 sequences, under 14% seen once. This clonotype was seen a few times. Germline CDR1 reads SGDLS; CDR2 reads YYNGEE. Trimming left V 3 bases short and J 7 bases short, with 15 bases between. The CDR3 is 14 amino acids. This chain uses TRBV9 with TRBJ2-3; the D gene is possibly TRBD2 (6 bases). Sequenced sample: blood, either unsorted or a sorted T cell fraction (not recorded which). The receptor was isolated from a human donor who was either an allogeneic HSCT recipient or a stem cell or donor lymphocyte infusion donor (not recorded which). It is not recorded whose cells these are; they may come from a transplant donor. The CDR3 DNA is TGTGCCAGCAGCGCTACCGGGGGATTCAATACGCAGTATTTT. Amino acid sequence: CASSATGGFNTQYF.